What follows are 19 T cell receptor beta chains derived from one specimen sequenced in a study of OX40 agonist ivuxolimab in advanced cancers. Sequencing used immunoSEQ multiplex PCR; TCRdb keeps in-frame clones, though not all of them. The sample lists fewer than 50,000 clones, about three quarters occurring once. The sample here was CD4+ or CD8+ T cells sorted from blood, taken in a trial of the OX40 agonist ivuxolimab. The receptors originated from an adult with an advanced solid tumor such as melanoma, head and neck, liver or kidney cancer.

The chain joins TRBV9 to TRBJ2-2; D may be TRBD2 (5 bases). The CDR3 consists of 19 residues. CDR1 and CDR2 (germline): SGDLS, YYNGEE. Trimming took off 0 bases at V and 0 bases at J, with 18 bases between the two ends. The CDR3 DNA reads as TGTGCCAGCAGCGTAGACTACGTTGGGGTGAGGGCGAACACCGGGGAGCTGTTTTTT. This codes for CASSVDYVGVRANTGELFF.

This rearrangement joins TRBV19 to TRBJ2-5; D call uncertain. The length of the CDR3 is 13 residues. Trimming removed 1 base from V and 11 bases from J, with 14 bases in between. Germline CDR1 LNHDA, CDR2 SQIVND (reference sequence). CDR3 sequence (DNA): TGTGCCAGTAGTATAGGACCGAAAGCAGAGCAGTACTTC. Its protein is CASSIGPKAEQYF.

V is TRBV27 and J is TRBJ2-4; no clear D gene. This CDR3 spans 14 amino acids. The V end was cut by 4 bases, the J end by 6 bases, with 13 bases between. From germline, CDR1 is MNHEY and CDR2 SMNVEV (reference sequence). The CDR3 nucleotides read TGTGCCAGCAGTTCTTCCTCGACTGTAAACATTCAGTACTTC. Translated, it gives CASSSSSTVNIQYF.

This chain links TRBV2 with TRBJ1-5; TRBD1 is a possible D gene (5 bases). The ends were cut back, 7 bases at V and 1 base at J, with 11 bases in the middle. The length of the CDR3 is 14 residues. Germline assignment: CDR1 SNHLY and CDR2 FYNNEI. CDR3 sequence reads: CASKGERSNQPQHF. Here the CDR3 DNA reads TGTGCCAGCAAAGGGGAACGGAGCAATCAGCCCCAGCATTTT.

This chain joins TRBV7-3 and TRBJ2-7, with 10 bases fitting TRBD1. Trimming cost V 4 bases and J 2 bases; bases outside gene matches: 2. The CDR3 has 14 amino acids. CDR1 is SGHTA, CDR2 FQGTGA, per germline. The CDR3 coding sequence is TGTGCCAGCAGCTCCGGACAGGGGGCCTACGAGCAGTACTTC. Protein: CASSSGQGAYEQYF.

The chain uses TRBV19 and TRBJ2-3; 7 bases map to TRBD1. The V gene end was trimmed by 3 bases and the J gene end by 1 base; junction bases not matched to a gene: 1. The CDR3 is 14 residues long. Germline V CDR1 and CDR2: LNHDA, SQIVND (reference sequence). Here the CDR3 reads CASSIDRGTDTQYF. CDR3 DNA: TGTGCCAGTAGTATTGACAGGGGCACAGATACGCAGTATTTT.

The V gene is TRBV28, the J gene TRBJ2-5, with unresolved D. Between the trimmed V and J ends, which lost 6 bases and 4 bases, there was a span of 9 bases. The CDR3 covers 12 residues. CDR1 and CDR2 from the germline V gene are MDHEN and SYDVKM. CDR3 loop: CASSPQLETQYF. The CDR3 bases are TGTGCCAGCAGCCCACAGTTAGAGACCCAGTACTTC.

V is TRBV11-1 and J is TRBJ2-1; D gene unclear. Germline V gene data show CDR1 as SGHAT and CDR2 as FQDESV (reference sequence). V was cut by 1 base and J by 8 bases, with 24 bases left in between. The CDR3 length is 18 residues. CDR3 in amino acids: CASSLGSPVYGLDDEQFF. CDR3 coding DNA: TGTGCCAGCAGCTTAGGTTCCCCCGTATACGGATTAGACGATGAGCAGTTCTTC. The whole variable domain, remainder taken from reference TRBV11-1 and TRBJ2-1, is EAEVAQSPRYKITEKSQAVAFWCDPISGHATLYWYRQILGQGPELLVQFQDESVVDDSQLPKDRFSAERLKGVDSTLKIQPAELGDSAMYLCASSLGSPVYGLDDEQFFGPGTRLTVL.

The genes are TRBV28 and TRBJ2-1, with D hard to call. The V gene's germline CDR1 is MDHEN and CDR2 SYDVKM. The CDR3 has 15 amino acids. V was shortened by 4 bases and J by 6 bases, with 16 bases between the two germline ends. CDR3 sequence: CASSSRSGAFNEQFF. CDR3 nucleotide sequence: TGTGCCAGCAGTTCGAGGTCAGGAGCCTTCAATGAGCAGTTCTTC.

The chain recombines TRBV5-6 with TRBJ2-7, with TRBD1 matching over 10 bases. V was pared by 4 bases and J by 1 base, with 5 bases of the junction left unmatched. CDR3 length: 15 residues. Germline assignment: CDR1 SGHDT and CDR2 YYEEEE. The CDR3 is CASSQTGGASYEQYF. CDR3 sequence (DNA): TGTGCCAGCAGCCAGACAGGGGGCGCGTCCTACGAGCAGTACTTC.

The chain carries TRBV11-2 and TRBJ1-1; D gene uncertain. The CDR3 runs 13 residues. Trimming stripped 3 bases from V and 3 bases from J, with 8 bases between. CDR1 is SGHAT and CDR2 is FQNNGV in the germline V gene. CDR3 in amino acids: CASSLVGDTEAFF. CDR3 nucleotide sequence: TGTGCCAGCAGCTTGGTCGGGGACACTGAAGCTTTCTTT.

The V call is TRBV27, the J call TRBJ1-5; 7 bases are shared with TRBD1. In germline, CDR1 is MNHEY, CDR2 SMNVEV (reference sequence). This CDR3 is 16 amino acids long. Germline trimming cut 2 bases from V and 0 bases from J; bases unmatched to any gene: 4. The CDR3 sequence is CASSLGGGRSNQPQHF. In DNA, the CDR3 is TGTGCCAGCAGTTTAGGAGGGGGCCGTAGCAATCAGCCCCAGCATTTT.

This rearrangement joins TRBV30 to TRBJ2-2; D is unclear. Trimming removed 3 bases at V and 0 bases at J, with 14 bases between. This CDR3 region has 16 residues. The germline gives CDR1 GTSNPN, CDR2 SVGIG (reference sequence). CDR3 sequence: CAWSMKRRSNTGELFF. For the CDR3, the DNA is TGTGCCTGGAGCATGAAAAGGCGTTCGAACACCGGGGAGCTGTTTTTT.

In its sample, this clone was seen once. The CDR3, as DNA: TGTGCCAGCAGCTTAGATTTAACTGAAGCTTTCTTT. This encodes CASSLDLTEAFF. The chain joins TRBV11-1 to TRBJ1-1; no clear D. This CDR3 is built from 12 residues. Germline values: CDR1 SGHAT, CDR2 FQDESV (reference sequence). Trimming cost V 1 base and J 5 bases, with 5 bases left between them.

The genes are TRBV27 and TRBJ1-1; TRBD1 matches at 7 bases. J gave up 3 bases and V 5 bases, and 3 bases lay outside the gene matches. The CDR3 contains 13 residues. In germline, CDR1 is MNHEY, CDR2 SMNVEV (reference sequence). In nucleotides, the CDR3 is TGTGCCAGCAGTCGACAGGGAGACACTGAAGCTTTCTTT. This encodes CASSRQGDTEAFF.

CDR3 in amino acids: CASSHRENVLTDTQYF. For the CDR3, the DNA is TGTGCCAGCTCACACCGGGAAAATGTCCTCACAGATACGCAGTATTTT. The V and J genes are TRBV18 and TRBJ2-3; D perhaps matches TRBD2 (5 bases). Germline V CDR1 and CDR2: KGHSH, LQKENI. This CDR3 is built from 16 residues. V was pared by 4 bases and J by 2 bases, with 16 bases between.

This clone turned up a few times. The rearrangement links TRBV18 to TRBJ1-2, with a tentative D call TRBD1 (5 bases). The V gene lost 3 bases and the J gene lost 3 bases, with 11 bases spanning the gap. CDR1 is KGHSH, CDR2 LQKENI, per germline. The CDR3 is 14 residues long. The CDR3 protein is CASSPGGRDYGYTF. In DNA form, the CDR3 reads TGTGCCAGCTCACCTGGGGGTCGGGACTATGGCTACACCTTC.

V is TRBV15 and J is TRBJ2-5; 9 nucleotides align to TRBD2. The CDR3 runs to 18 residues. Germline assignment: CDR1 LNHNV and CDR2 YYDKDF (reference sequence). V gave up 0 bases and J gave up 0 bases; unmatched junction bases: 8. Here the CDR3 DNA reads TGTGCCACCAGCAGAGATAAATTGACTAGCGGTAACCAAGAGACCCAGTACTTC. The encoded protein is CATSRDKLTSGNQETQYF. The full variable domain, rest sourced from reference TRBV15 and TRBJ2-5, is DAMVIQNPRYQVTQFGKPVTLSCSQTLNHNVMYWYQQKSSQAPKLLFHYYDKDFNNEADTPDNFQSRRPNTSFCFLDIRSPGLGDTAMYLCATSRDKLTSGNQETQYFGPGTRLLVL.

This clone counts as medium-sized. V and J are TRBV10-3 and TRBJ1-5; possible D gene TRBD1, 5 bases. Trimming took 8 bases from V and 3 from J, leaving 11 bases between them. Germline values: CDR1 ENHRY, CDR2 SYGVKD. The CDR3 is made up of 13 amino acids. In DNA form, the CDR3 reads TGTGCCATCGGGGAAGGGGCCAATCAGCCCCAGCATTTT. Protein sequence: CAIGEGANQPQHF.